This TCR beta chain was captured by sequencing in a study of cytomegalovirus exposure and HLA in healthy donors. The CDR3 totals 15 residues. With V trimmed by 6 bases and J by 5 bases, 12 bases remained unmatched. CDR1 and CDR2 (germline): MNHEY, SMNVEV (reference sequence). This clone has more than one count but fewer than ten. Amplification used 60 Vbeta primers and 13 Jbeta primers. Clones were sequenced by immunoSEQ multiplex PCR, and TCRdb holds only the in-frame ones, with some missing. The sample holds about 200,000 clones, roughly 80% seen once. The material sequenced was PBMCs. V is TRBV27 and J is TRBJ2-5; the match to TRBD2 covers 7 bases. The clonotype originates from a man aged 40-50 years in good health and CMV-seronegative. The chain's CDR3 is CASRTLSGLGETQYF. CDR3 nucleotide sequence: TGTGCCAGCAGGACCCTTAGCGGGCTGGGGGAGACCCAGTACTTC.